The sequence of this TCR beta chain was determined in a study of OX40 agonist ivuxolimab in advanced cancers. Study in general: People who had prior anti-PD-1, anti-PD-L1 or anti-CTLA-4 therapy could take part, and approximately 43% had some. Three patients, one with hepatocellular carcinoma and two with cutaneous melanoma, responded partially.

Per the germline V gene, CDR1 is LNHDA and CDR2 is SQIVND (reference sequence). After removal of 5 bases from V and 4 bases from J, the junction contained 4 bases not matched to a gene. The CDR3 runs 15 residues. Measured with immunoSEQ multiplex PCR; TCRdb has only the in-frame clones, and not every one. The sample lists tens of thousands of clones; about 85% were seen once. This TCR was sampled from an adult with an advanced solid tumor such as melanoma, head and neck, liver or kidney cancer. Here the sequenced sample was CD4+ or CD8+ T cells sorted from blood, taken in a trial of the OX40 agonist ivuxolimab. The gene calls are TRBV19 and TRBJ2-2; 10 bases are a match to TRBD2. The CDR3 spells CASSRSGGGTGELFF. The DNA for the CDR3 is TGTGCCAGTAGTCGAAGCGGGGGGGGCACCGGGGAGCTGTTTTTT. The variable domain in full, completed from reference TRBV19 and TRBJ2-2, reads DGGITQSPKYLFRKEGQNVTLSCEQNLNHDAMYWYRQDPGQGLRLIYYSQIVNDFQKGDIAEGYSVSREKKESFPLTVTSAQKNPTAFYLCASSRSGGGTGELFFGEGSRLTVL.